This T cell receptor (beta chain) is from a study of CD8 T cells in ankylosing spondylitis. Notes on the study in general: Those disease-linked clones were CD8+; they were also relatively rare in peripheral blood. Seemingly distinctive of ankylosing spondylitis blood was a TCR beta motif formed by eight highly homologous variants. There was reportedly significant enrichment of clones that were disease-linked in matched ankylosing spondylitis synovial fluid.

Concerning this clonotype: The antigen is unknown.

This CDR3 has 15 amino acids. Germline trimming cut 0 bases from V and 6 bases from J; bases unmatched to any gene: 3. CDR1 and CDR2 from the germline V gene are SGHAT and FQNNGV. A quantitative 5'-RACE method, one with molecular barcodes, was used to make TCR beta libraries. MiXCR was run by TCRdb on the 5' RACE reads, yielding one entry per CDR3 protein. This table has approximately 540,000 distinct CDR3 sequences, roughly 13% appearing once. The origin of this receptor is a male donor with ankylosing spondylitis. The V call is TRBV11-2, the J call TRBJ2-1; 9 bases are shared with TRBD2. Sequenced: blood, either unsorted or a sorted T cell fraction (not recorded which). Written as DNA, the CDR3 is TGTGCCAGCAGCTTAGATAGCGGGAGAGGCAATGAGCAGTTCTTC. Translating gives CASSLDSGRGNEQFF. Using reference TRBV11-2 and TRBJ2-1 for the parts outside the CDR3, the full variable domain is EAGVAQSPRYKIIEKRQSVAFWCNPISGHATLYWYQQILGQGPKLLIQFQNNGVVDDSQLPKDRFSAERLKGVDSTLKIQPAKLEDSAVYLCASSLDSGRGNEQFFGPGTRLTVL.